This T cell receptor (beta chain) derives from a study of T cells in women clearing cervical HPV infection. The overall study: Case blood drawn at lesion detection; control blood after infection cleared.

V was clipped by 8 bases and J by 7 bases, with 17 bases between them. CDR3 length equals 13 residues. Germline CDR1 is WSHSY and CDR2 is SAAADI. Findings and caveats of the study: Controls had more TRBV6-7 (0.16%) than cases (about 0.11%).

Prevalent HPV16 infections were excluded; only incident single HPV16 infections included. Only in-frame clones appear in the TCRdb table, and some are missing; sequencing was by immunoSEQ multiplex PCR. This sample's clone table lists tens of thousands of clones. On this clone: What it binds is unknown. Read coverage stops 3 residues before the CDR3 terminus; the germline J gene supplies the remainder.

This TCR was sampled from a woman aged 18-70 years with a cervical HPV16 infection that either progressed to CIN3+ or cleared (not recorded which). The sample comprised blood buffy coat. This sequence joins TRBV10-2 and TRBJ1-2; D possibly corresponds to TRBD1 (6 bases). Here the CDR3 reads CASGGGGFSGYTF. The part of the CDR3 DNA that was read is TGCGCCAGCGGGGGCGGGGGCTTCTCTGGC.